This entry features one TCR beta chain sequence. Its antigen is still unknown. Naivety among CD8 cells was defined by CD45RO negativity and positive CCR7 selection, thereby excluding terminally differentiated effector memory CD45RA+ cells. The data are from a study of shared clonotypes between healthy human individuals. Overall study findings and caveats: Clonotype sharing across several donors was observed for about 4.8% of naive CD4 clonotypes.

Produced via immunoSEQ multiplex PCR; TCRdb's table is partial and in-frame only. This sample has about 2.2 million clones; just under 95% occur once, and the top ten carry over 1.5%. V lost 0 bases and J 3 bases, leaving 13 bases between the germline ends. Per germline, CDR1 SGDLS and CDR2 YYNGEE. CDR3 length equals 15 residues. The sample was naive CD8+ T cells from PBMCs. The V gene is TRBV9, the J gene TRBJ2-7; D is perhaps TRBD1 or TRBD2 (5 bases each). The source of this sequence is a young man in good health. Some clones in this sample may be carry-over from other donors' samples. CDR3 bases: TGTGCCAGCAGCGTAGGAGGGCAACAGGTCTACGAGCAGTACTTC. It yields the protein CASSVGGQQVYEQYF.